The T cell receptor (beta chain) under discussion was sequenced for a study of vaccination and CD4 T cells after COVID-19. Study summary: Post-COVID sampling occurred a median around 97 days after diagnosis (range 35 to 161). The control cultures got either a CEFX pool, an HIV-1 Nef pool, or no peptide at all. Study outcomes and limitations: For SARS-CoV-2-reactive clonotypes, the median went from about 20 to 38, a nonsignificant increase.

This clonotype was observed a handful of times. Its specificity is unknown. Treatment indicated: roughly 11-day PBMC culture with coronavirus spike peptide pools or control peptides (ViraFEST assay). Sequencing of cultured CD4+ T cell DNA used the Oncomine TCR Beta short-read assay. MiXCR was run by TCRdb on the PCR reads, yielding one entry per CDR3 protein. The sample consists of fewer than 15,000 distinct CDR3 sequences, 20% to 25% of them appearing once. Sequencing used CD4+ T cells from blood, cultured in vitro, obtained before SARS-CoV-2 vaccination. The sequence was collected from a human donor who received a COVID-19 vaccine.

The CDR3 region has the DNA TGTGCCAGCAGCTCCCAGGCAATAGCGGGGGGCCGAGATACGCAGTATTTT. As protein: CASSSQAIAGGRDTQYF. This rearrangement joins TRBV7-2 to TRBJ2-3; 10 bases fit TRBD2. The CDR3 length is 17 residues. Germline trimming cut 4 bases from V and 5 bases from J; bases unmatched to any gene: 12. Germline lookup yields CDR1 SGHTA and CDR2 FQGNSA.